A selection of T cell receptor beta chains follows, all from one sample in a study of CD4+ T cells in melanoma. Sequencing was performed with immunoSEQ multiplex PCR; in TCRdb, only in-frame clones are kept and a portion is missing. The sample includes 110,000 to 150,000 clones, around 90% of them seen just once. Receptors were obtained from a human donor with melanoma. The CDR3 runs from the conserved cysteine through the conserved F or W. A D gene is named only where the DNA matches it firmly. Clone size is not always given. Where it is, it says once, few, many or a class for expanded clones.

clone size	D gene	V gene	J gene	CDR3 DNA	CDR3 protein
.	.	TRBV29-1	TRBJ1-2	TGCAGCGTTGATGCGGGGAGGCTCGTATATGGCTACACCTTC	CSVDAGRLVYGYTF
.	.	TRBV13	TRBJ1-1	TGTGCCAGCAGCCTATCCCGCCCCAAGTGGGGTGAGGGGACTGAAGCTTTCTTT	CASSLSRPKWGEGTEAFF
.	.	TRBV4-1	TRBJ2-7	TGCGCCAGCAGCCACAGGGGTGACGACTACTACGAGCAGTACTTC	CASSHRGDDYYEQYF
.	.	TRBV7-2	TRBJ1-5	TGTGCCAGCAGCTTAGGGGCGGGGCGATTCAATCAGCCCCAGCATTTT	CASSLGAGRFNQPQHF
.	TRBD1	TRBV6-5	TRBJ1-1	TGTGCCAGCAGTTGGCAACAGGGGATGGCTACTGAAGCTTTCTTT	CASSWQQGMATEAFF
.	.	TRBV9	TRBJ1-2	TGTGCCAGCAGCGTAGCAGACCGTTTGGACTATGGCTACACCTTC	CASSVADRLDYGYTF
.	.	TRBV5-1	TRBJ1-4	TGCGCCAGCAGCTTTGGACCCGTTAATGAAAAACTGTTTTTT	CASSFGPVNEKLFF
.	.	TRBV6-1	TRBJ1-5	TGTGCCAGCAGTGAATATGGACAGCCAAGCAATCAGCCCCAGCATTTT	CASSEYGQPSNQPQHF
.	.	TRBV18	TRBJ1-4	TGTGCCAGCTCTCTGACCCGGGGATCGGGGGAAAAACTGTTTTTT	CASSLTRGSGEKLFF
.	TRBD2	TRBV18	TRBJ2-1	TGTGCCAGCTCACCACGCCTTCACGGTACTAGCGGATACAATGAGCAGTTCTTC	CASSPRLHGTSGYNEQFF
few	.	TRBV9	TRBJ2-5	TGTGCCAGCAGCGTAGCCCCTAGCCCAGAGACCCAGTACTTC	CASSVAPSPETQYF
.	TRBD2	TRBV11-2	TRBJ2-1	TGTGCCAGCAGCCCGTGGACTAGCGGGGGACATGAGCAGTTCTTC	CASSPWTSGGHEQFF
.	TRBD1	TRBV27	TRBJ1-1	TGTGCCAGCAGTTTGGACAGGTACTCAGAAGCTTTCTTT	CASSLDRYSEAFF
.	TRBD1	TRBV2	TRBJ1-1	TGTGCCAGCATCGGGACAGGGGAGTTGGGTTTCTTT	CASIGTGELGFF
.	.	TRBV20-1	TRBJ1-1	TGCAGTGCTAGATCGAACACTGAAGCTTTCTTT	CSARSNTEAFF
.	.	TRBV12-5	TRBJ2-7	TGTGCTAGTGGTTCCGCCGGGGGTGAGTACGAGCAGTACTTC	CASGSAGGEYEQYF
.	TRBD1	TRBV2	TRBJ1-3	TGTGCCAGCAGGGCCGGGACAGGGGCTGGAAACACCATATATTTT	CASRAGTGAGNTIYF
.	.	TRBV18	TRBJ1-3	TGTGCCAGCTCACCACTACAGGATTCTCGCAACACCATATATTTT	CASSPLQDSRNTIYF
.	TRBD2	TRBV6-4	TRBJ2-1	TGTGCCAGCAGTGACTCGATTAGCGGGGGGGCTGAGGAGCAGTTCTTC	CASSDSISGGAEEQFF
.	.	TRBV20-1	TRBJ2-2	TGCACCTTCCCCAGGACCGGGGAGCTGTTTTTT	CTFPRTGELFF
.	.	TRBV10-3	TRBJ1-2	TGTGCCATCAGTGAGAGCGGCAGAGGGACCTATGGCTACACCTTC	CAISESGRGTYGYTF
.	TRBD1	TRBV5-1	TRBJ2-3	TGCGCCAGCAGCTTGGAAACAGGGGGCAGGGGAGATACGCAGTATTTT	CASSLETGGRGDTQYF
.	TRBD2	TRBV27	TRBJ2-3	TGTGCCAGCAGCCTAGCGGCGGCAGATACGCAGTATTTT	CASSLAAADTQYF